Listed here are 11 T cell receptor beta chains from one sample, sequenced in a study of CD8 T cells in Susac syndrome. Random hexamers were used to reverse transcribe an amount of about 0.45 to 1 ug RNA. A single record per CDR3 protein comes from TCRdb applying MiXCR to the immunoSEQ multiplex PCR reads. The repertoire holds about 160,000 distinct CDR3 sequences, with 92% as singletons. Sequencing input: CD4+ T cells from PBMCs. These receptors were obtained from a human donor in good health.

The chain uses TRBV3-1 and TRBJ1-2, with TRBD1 identical over 8 bases. The CDR3 runs 15 residues. The germline CDR1 and CDR2 sequences are LGHDT and YNNKEL (reference sequence). The V gene end was trimmed by 3 bases and the J gene end by 8 bases; junction bases not matched to a gene: 11. The CDR3, as DNA: TGTGCCAGCAGCCATTTTGAGACAGGGGTGGGAGGCTACACCTTC. This sequence encodes CASSHFETGVGGYTF.

The V gene is TRBV7-9, the J gene TRBJ2-7; no clear D. The CDR3 contains 16 residues. Germline lookup yields CDR1 SEHNR and CDR2 FQNEAQ (reference sequence). V was pared by 1 base and J by 2 bases, with 15 bases between. In DNA, the CDR3 is TGTGCCAGCAGCTTAGGACCTTCCGGCGCGGCCTACGAGCAGTACTTC. This gives the protein CASSLGPSGAAYEQYF.

The gene calls are TRBV4-3 and TRBJ1-1; no reliable D call. The length of the CDR3 is 13 residues. Deletions cut 1 base from V and 5 bases from J, with 8 bases between. The V gene's germline CDR1 is LGHNA and CDR2 YSLEER. CDR3 amino acids: CASSQGLRTEAFF. The CDR3 nucleotides read TGCGCCAGCAGCCAAGGGCTGCGTACTGAAGCTTTCTTT.

V is TRBV28 and J is TRBJ2-7; TRBD1 matches 9 bases. Germline lookup yields CDR1 MDHEN and CDR2 SYDVKM. The CDR3 has 15 amino acids. Trimming took 1 base from V and 3 from J; bases not matched to a gene: 4. CDR3 protein: CASSLSGTGFYEQYF. The CDR3 nucleotides are TGTGCCAGCAGTTTATCCGGGACAGGGTTCTACGAGCAGTACTTC. The entire variable domain, with the rest obtained from reference TRBV28 and TRBJ2-7, is as follows: DVKVTQSSRYLVKRTGEKVFLECVQDMDHENMFWYRQDPGLGLRLIYFSYDVKMKEKGDIPEGYSVSREKKERFSLILESASTNQTSMYLCASSLSGTGFYEQYFGPGTRLTVT.

V is TRBV7-9 and J is TRBJ1-1; 12 bases match TRBD1. Trimming cost V 5 bases and J 5 bases; bases outside gene matches: 6. This CDR3 spans 15 amino acids. Germline V gene sequence: CDR1 SEHNR, CDR2 FQNEAQ (reference sequence). The CDR3 reads CASSAPGQGATEAFF. The CDR3, as DNA: TGTGCCAGCAGCGCCCCGGGACAGGGGGCGACTGAAGCTTTCTTT.

In its sample, this clonotype was seen a few times. The V and J genes are TRBV27 and TRBJ1-3; a weak D match, TRBD1 (5 bases). The germline V gene encodes CDR1 MNHEY and CDR2 SMNVEV (reference sequence). Trimming removed 7 bases from V and 4 bases from J, with 14 bases in between. This CDR3 has 14 residues. The CDR3 DNA follows: TGTGCCAGCACTCCTAGGGGCAGAGGAAACACCATATATTTT. This sequence encodes CASTPRGRGNTIYF.

The chain couples TRBV6-2 or TRBV6-3 to TRBJ1-5, with D perhaps matching TRBD1 (5 bases). V lost 6 bases, J lost 6 bases, and 18 bases lay in between. The CDR3 has 15 amino acids. Germline CDR1 MNHEY, CDR2 SVGEGT. CDR3 nucleotide sequence: TGTGCCAGCAGCGCTCGGGGGAAGTTCGGTCAGCCCCAGCATTTT. It yields the protein CASSARGKFGQPQHF.

This sequence joins TRBV10-3 and TRBJ1-1; D possibly corresponds to TRBD1 (5 bases). The CDR3 totals 14 residues. V lost 2 bases and J lost 6, with 13 bases in between. CDR1 is ENHRY, CDR2 SYGVKD, per germline. This chain's CDR3 is CAISEGGRVPEAFF. As DNA, the CDR3 is TGTGCCATCAGTGAGGGAGGCAGGGTCCCTGAAGCTTTCTTT.

This clonotype was found once. The J gene is TRBJ2-7, the V gene TRBV5-4; D perhaps matches TRBD2 (6 bases). This CDR3 has 14 residues. Trimming shortened V by 4 bases and J by 6 bases, and 17 bases separated the two germline ends. Per germline, CDR1 SGHNT and CDR2 YYREEE (reference sequence). CDR3 in DNA: TGTGCCAGCAGCCCCCGTGGAGGGACGGGCGAGCAGTACTTC. As protein: CASSPRGGTGEQYF.

This clonotype was detected once. The V and J genes are TRBV6-2 or TRBV6-3 and TRBJ1-1, with TRBD1 as a possible D gene (6 bases). This CDR3 has 14 residues. CDR1 and CDR2 (germline): MNHEY, SVGEGT. The germline V and J ends were trimmed by 2 bases and 5 bases, with 12 bases remaining between them. Here the CDR3 DNA reads TGTGCCAGCAGTTACCCCAGGGGCAGTACTGAAGCTTTCTTT. Residues: CASSYPRGSTEAFF.

The chain employs TRBV9 and TRBJ2-7, with D tentatively TRBD1 (6 bases). Trimming shortened V by 3 bases and J by 2 bases, and 12 bases separated the two germline ends. The CDR3 is 14 amino acids. Germline CDR1 and CDR2: SGDLS and YYNGEE. CDR3 DNA sequence: TGTGCCAGCAGCGGTACGCAGGGGCCCTACGAGCAGTACTTC. It yields the protein CASSGTQGPYEQYF.